The 10 T cell receptor beta chains listed next were all sequenced from one sample in a study of blood T cell repertoires in COVID-19. Method: immunoSEQ multiplex PCR; TCRdb's copy keeps in-frame clones and lacks some. The sample has roughly 78,000 clones, around nine tenths seen once. Material: peripheral blood. Receptors were obtained from a woman aged 60-75 years with acute or convalescent COVID-19.

The chain recombines TRBV2 with TRBJ2-2, with TRBD1 matching over 7 bases. The CDR3 covers 17 residues. V shed 0 bases and J 3 bases; nucleotides not matched to a gene: 7. The germline gives CDR1 SNHLY, CDR2 FYNNEI. The CDR3 DNA reads TGTGCCAGCAGTGAAGCGGCCGGGACAGATTACACCGGGGAGCTGTTTTTT. Protein sequence: CASSEAAGTDYTGELFF.

The chain joins TRBV10-2 to TRBJ2-1; 7 bases line up with TRBD2. Germline CDR1 is WSHSY and CDR2 is SAAADI. This CDR3 contains 15 residues. V lost 3 bases and J lost 3; bases outside the gene matches: 5. CDR3 residues: CASSDLWGGYNEQFF. CDR3 DNA: TGCGCCAGCAGTGATTTGTGGGGGGGCTACAATGAGCAGTTCTTC.

The chain carries TRBV7-8 and TRBJ2-1; TRBD1 aligns across 11 bases. This CDR3 spans 19 amino acids. Germline V gives CDR1 SGHVS, CDR2 FQNEAQ. The V segment lost 6 bases and the J segment 2 bases; nucleotides outside the gene matches: 15. The CDR3 sequence: CASSYQPGTGGDAYNEQFF. DNA for the CDR3: TGTGCCAGCAGTTACCAGCCCGGGACAGGGGGGGATGCCTACAATGAGCAGTTCTTC.

The rearrangement links TRBV10-2 to TRBJ2-7; 8 bases agree with TRBD2. Germline loops: CDR1 WSHSY, CDR2 SAAADI. The V gene end was trimmed by 3 bases and the J gene end by 1 base; junction bases not matched to a gene: 5. CDR3 size: 15 residues. The CDR3 nucleotides are TGCGCCAGCAGTGAAAGCGGGAGCGCTTCCTACGAGCAGTACTTC. It codes for CASSESGSASYEQYF.

V gene TRBV3-1 (or the pseudogene TRBV3-2) combines with J gene TRBJ1-6; 10 positions agree with TRBD1. V shed 4 bases, J shed 13 bases, and the junction held 4 bases outside the gene matches. CDR3 size: 13 residues. The germline V gene encodes CDR1 LGHDT and CDR2 YNNKEL (reference sequence). The CDR3 DNA sequence: TGTGCCAGCAGCCGGGGACAGGGGAGGCCCCTCCACTTT. Its protein product is CASSRGQGRPLHF.

V usage is TRBV7-2 and J usage is TRBJ2-2; weak D call: TRBD1 (5 bases). V lost 5 bases and J lost 6, with 19 bases in between. Germline values: CDR1 SGHTA, CDR2 FQGNSA. The length of the CDR3 is 16 residues. The DNA of the CDR3 is TGTGCCAGCAGCCACCCAGGGTTTTTGGTGGCCGGGGAGCTGTTTTTT. Residues: CASSHPGFLVAGELFF.

This clone has a single count. The chain's CDR3 is CASSSSTGHNQPQHF. In DNA form, the CDR3 reads TGTGCCAGCAGTTCGAGCACAGGACACAATCAGCCCCAGCATTTT. The chain couples TRBV27 to TRBJ1-5; possibly TRBD1 for D (5 bases). Germline V gene lookup returns CDR1 MNHEY and CDR2 SMNVEV (reference sequence). The V end lost 4 bases, the J end lost 3 bases, and 13 bases lay between the germline ends. The CDR3 is 15 residues long.

The chain is built from TRBV6-2 or TRBV6-3 and TRBJ1-4, with TRBD1 identical over 7 bases. The CDR3 loop spans 14 amino acids. V shed 4 bases and J 7 bases; nucleotides not matched to a gene: 6. Germline V gene sequence: CDR1 MNHEY, CDR2 SVGEGT. The DNA for the CDR3 is TGTGCCAGCAGTTCCCGACAGGGAGGTGAAAAACTGTTTTTT. It specifies CASSSRQGGEKLFF.

The J gene is TRBJ2-2, the V gene TRBV11-2; 7 bases line up with TRBD1. This CDR3 is built from 17 residues. Trimming removed 0 bases from V and 6 bases from J; junction bases left unmatched: 10. CDR1 is SGHAT, CDR2 FQNNGV, per germline. The CDR3 bases are TGTGCCAGCAGCTTAGATATTTACTTAGGGGGCTCCGGGGAGCTGTTTTTT. Translation: CASSLDIYLGGSGELFF.

The J gene is TRBJ1-5, the V gene TRBV7-9, with a possible D match to TRBD1 (6 bases). CDR3 length equals 14 residues. V lost 0 bases, J lost 7 bases, and 10 bases lay in between. Germline assignment: CDR1 SEHNR and CDR2 FQNEAQ (reference sequence). In DNA form, the CDR3 reads TGTGCCAGCAGCTTAGCGGGGGGGCGGCAGCCCCAGCATTTT. Protein sequence: CASSLAGGRQPQHF.